These 4 T cell receptor beta chains were sequenced from one sample in a study of OX40 agonist ivuxolimab in advanced cancers. Produced via immunoSEQ multiplex PCR; TCRdb's table is partial and in-frame only. Of about 10,000 clones listed, 77% are singletons. The sample here was CD4+ or CD8+ T cells sorted from blood, taken in a trial of the OX40 agonist ivuxolimab. The origin of the receptors is an adult with an advanced solid tumor such as melanoma, head and neck, liver or kidney cancer.

The chain couples TRBV7-9 to TRBJ2-7; D call uncertain. This CDR3 comprises 15 residues. Germline V CDR1 and CDR2: SEHNR, FQNEAQ (reference sequence). V was clipped by 4 bases and J by 6 bases, with 19 bases between them. Here the CDR3 reads CASSWTGPSAGEQYF. As DNA, the CDR3 is TGTGCCAGCAGCTGGACCGGGCCTTCCGCCGGCGAGCAGTACTTC.

The chain employs TRBV10-2 and TRBJ1-2; D remains ambiguous. The CDR3 spans 16 residues. The germline gives CDR1 WSHSY, CDR2 SAAADI. The germline V and J ends were trimmed by 0 bases and 5 bases, with 16 bases remaining between them. CDR3 bases: TGCGCCAGCAGTGAGTCGTTAGACGGAGGTTTTTATGGCTACACCTTC. Translation: CASSESLDGGFYGYTF.

V usage is TRBV10-2 and J usage is TRBJ2-7; TRBD1 matches 7 bases. The V segment lost 7 bases and the J segment 6 bases; nucleotides outside the gene matches: 9. The CDR3 covers 13 residues. Germline CDR1 and CDR2: WSHSY and SAAADI. The CDR3 DNA is TGCGCCAGCACCCGACAGGGTGCAGGCGAGCAGTACTTC. Its translation is CASTRQGAGEQYF.

J is TRBJ2-1 and V is TRBV28, with no clear D. The V gene lost 6 bases and the J gene lost 1 base, with 10 bases spanning the gap. This CDR3 is built from 14 residues. From germline, CDR1 is MDHEN and CDR2 SYDVKM. CDR3 nucleotides: TGTGCCAGCAGGGCCGAGCCGTCCTACAATGAGCAGTTCTTC. It specifies CASRAEPSYNEQFF.